This T cell receptor (beta chain) was observed in a study of blood T cells in healthy people across ages. CDR1 is MGHRA, CDR2 YSYEKL, per germline. The CDR3 covers 13 residues. V dropped 5 bases and J dropped 4 bases, with 11 bases sitting between them. This clonotype was counted a few times. What it recognizes is unknown. Study-wide results and caveats: A roughly linear age-dependent decrease characterized TCR beta diversity per million T cells. More naive CD4+ cells and higher diversity marked long-lived donors relative to aged donors.

Using a J-beta primer mix together with a sample-barcoded 5' primer, a second PCR was run for roughly 7 to 11 cycles. TCRdb fed the 5' RACE reads into MiXCR, producing one record per CDR3 protein. The repertoire includes 1,500,000 or so distinct CDR3 sequences, under 55% of them detected once, and just over 4% sits in the top ten. The chain carries TRBV4-1 and TRBJ1-1; D unresolved. Material: blood. This TCR was sampled from a woman younger than 30 in good health. The CDR3 here is CASSWREGTEAFF. The CDR3 DNA reads as TGCGCCAGCAGCTGGAGGGAGGGCACTGAAGCTTTCTTT.